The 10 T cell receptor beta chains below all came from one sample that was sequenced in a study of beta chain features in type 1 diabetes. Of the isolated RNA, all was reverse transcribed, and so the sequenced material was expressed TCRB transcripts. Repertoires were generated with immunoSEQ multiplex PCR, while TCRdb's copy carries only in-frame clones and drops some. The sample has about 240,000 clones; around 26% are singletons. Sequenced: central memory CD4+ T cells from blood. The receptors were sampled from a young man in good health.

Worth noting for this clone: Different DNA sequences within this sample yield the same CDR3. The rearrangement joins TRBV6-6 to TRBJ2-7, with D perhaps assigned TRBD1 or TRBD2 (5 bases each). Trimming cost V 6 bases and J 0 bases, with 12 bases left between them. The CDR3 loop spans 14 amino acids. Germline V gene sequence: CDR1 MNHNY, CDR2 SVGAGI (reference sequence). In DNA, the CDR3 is TGTGCCAGCAGCCCACCCGGGACCTCCTACGAGCAGTACTTC. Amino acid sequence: CASSPPGTSYEQYF.

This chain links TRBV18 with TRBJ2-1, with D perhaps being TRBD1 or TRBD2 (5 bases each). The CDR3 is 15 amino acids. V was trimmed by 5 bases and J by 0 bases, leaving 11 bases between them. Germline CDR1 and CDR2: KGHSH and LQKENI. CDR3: CASSGDRNSYNEQFF. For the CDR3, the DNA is TGTGCCAGCTCAGGGGACCGAAACTCCTACAATGAGCAGTTCTTC. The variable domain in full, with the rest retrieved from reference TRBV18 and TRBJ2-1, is NAGVMQNPRHLVRRRGQEARLRCSPMKGHSHVYWYRQLPEEGLKFMVYLQKENIIDESGMPKERFSAEFPKEGPSILRIQQVVRGDSAAYFCASSGDRNSYNEQFFGPGTRLTVL.

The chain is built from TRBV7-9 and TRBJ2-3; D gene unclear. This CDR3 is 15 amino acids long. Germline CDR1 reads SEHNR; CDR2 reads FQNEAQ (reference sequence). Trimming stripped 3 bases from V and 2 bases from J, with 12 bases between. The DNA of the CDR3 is TGTGCCAGCAGCTTGAGCACGATCAACACAGATACGCAGTATTTT. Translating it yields CASSLSTINTDTQYF.

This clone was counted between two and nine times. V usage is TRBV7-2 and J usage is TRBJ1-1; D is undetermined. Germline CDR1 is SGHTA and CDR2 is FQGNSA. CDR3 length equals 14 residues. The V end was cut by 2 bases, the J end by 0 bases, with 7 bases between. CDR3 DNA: TGTGCCAGCAGCTTACGACACATGAACACTGAAGCTTTCTTT. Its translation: CASSLRHMNTEAFF.

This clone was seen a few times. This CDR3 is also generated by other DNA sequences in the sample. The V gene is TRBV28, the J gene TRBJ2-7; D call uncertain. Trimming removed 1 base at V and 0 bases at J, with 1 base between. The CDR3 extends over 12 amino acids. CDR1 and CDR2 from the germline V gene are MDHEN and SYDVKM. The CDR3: CASSLSSYEQYF. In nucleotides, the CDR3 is TGTGCCAGCAGTTTATCCTCCTACGAGCAGTACTTC.

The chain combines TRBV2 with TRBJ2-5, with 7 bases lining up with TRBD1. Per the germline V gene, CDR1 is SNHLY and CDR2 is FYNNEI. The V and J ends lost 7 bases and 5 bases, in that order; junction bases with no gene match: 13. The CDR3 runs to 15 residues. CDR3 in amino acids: CASTLGRGSVETQYF. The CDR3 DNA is TGTGCCAGCACCCTCGGCAGGGGGAGCGTTGAGACCCAGTACTTC.

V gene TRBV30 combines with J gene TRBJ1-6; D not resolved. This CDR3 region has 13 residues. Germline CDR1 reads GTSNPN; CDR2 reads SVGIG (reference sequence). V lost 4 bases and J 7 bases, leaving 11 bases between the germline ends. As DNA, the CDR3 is TGTGCCTGGACCGGGGAGCCCAATTCACCCCTCCACTTT. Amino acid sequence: CAWTGEPNSPLHF.

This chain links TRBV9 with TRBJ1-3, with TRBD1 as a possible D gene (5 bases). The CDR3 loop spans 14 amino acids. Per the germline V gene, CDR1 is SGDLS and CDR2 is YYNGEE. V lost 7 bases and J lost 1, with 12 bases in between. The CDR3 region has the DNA TGTGCCAGCGGAGCAGGGATTTCTGGAAACACCATATATTTT. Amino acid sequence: CASGAGISGNTIYF.

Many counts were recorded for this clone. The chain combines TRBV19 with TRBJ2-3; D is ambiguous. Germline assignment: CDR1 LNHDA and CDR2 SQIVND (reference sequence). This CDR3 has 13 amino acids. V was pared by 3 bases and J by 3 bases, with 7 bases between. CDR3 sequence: CASSIGLTDTQYF. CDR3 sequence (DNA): TGTGCCAGTAGTATCGGGTTGACAGATACGCAGTATTTT.

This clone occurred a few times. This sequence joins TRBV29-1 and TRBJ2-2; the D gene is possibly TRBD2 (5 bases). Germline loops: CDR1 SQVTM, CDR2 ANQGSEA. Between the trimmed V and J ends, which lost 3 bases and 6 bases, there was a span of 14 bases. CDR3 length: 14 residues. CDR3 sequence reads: CSVDVSGSAGELFF. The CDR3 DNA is TGCAGCGTTGATGTGAGTGGGAGTGCCGGGGAGCTGTTTTTT.